This T cell receptor (beta chain) was retrieved from a study of neurological immune-mediated disorders. General study points: The expanded clones of different subjects shared no CDR3 amino acid sequences (suggesting private repertoires in all groups).

Germline CDR1 reads SGHKS; CDR2 reads YYEKEE (reference sequence). This CDR3 region has 16 residues. Trimming left V 4 bases short and J 2 bases short, with 18 bases between. TCRdb called the 5' RACE reads again in MiXCR, with one record for every CDR3 protein. The data contain about 80,000 distinct CDR3 sequences, under 4.5% of them singletons. The sample's time point: longitudinal time-point 3. This clonotype was detected ten times or more. Its target is not known. It is likely a read error, because the conserved phenylalanine at the end of the CDR3 is missing. The chain is built from TRBV5-5 and TRBJ2-5; D call uncertain. The sequence came from a woman aged 55-75 years with multiple sclerosis. The sample taken for sequencing was PBMCs. In DNA, the CDR3 is TGTGCCAGCAGCCAGGCCCAGGCCGTTCTGCAAGAGACCCAGTACTTG. As protein: CASSQAQAVLQETQYL.